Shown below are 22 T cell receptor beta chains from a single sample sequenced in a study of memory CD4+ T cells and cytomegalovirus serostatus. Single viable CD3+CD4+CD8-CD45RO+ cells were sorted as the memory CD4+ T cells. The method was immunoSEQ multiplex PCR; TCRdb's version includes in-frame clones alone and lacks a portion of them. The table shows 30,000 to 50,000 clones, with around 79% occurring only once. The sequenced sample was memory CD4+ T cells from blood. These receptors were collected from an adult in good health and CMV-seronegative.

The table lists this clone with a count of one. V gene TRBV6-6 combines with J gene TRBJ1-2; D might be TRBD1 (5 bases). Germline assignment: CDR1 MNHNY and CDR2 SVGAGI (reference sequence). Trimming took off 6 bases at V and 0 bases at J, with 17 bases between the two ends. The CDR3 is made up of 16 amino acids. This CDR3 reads CASRQDRGGANYGYTF. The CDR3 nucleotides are TGTGCCAGCAGACAGGACCGGGGCGGTGCTAACTATGGCTACACCTTC.

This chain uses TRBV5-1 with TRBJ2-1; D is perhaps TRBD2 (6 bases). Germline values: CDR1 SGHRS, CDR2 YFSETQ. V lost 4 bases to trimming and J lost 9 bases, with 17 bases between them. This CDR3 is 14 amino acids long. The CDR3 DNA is TGCGCCAGCAGCACCCTGCCCCTCGGGGGTGAGCAGTTCTTC. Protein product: CASSTLPLGGEQFF.

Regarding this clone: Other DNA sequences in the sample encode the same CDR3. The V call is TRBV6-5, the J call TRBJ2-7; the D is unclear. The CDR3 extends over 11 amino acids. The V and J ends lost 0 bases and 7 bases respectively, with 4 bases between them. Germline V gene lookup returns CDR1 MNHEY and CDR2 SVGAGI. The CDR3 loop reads CASSYSGEQYF. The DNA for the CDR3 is TGTGCCAGCAGTTACTCGGGGGAGCAGTACTTC.

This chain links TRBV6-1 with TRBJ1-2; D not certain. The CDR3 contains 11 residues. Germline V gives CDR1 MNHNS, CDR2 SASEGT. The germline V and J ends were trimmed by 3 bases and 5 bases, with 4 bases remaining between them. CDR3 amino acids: CASSEGYGYTF. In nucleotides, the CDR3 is TGTGCCAGCAGTGAGGGTTATGGCTACACCTTC.

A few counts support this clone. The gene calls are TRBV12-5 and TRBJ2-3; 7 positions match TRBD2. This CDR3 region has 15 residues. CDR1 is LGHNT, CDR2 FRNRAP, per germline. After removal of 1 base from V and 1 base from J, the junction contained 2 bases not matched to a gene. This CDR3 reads CASGLGGGGTDTQYF. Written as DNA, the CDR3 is TGTGCTAGTGGTTTGGGGGGAGGGGGCACAGATACGCAGTATTTT.

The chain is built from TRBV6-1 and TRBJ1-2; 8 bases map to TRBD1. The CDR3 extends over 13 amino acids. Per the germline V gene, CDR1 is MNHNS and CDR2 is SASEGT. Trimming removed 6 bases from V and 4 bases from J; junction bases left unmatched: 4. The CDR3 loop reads CASSLDRVYGYTF. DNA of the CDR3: TGTGCCAGCAGCTTGGACAGGGTCTATGGCTACACCTTC.

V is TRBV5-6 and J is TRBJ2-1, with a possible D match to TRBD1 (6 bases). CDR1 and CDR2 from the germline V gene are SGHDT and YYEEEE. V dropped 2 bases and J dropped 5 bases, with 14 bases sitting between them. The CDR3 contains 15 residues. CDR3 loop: CASSFRTDNNNEQFF. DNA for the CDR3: TGTGCCAGCAGCTTTAGGACAGACAATAACAATGAGCAGTTCTTC.

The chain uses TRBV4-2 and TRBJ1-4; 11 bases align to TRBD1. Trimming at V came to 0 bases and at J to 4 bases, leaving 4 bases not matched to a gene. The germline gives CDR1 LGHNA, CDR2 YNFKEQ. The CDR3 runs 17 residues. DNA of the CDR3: TGTGCCAGCAGCCAAGATCCGGGACAGGGGGGTAATGAAAAACTGTTTTTT. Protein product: CASSQDPGQGGNEKLFF.

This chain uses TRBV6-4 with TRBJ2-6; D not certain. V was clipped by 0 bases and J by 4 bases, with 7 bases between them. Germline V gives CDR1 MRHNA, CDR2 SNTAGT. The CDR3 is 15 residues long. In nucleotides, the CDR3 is TGTGCCAGCAGTGACTCCGTTGGGGGGGCCAACGTCCTGACTTTC. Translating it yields CASSDSVGGANVLTF.

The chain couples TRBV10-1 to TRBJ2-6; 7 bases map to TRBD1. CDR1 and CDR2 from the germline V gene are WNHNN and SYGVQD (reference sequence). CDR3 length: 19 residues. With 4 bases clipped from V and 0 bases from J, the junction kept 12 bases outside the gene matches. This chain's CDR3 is CASSASRDSAISGANVLTF. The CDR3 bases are TGCGCCAGCAGTGCGAGTAGGGACAGCGCAATCTCTGGGGCCAACGTCCTGACTTTC.

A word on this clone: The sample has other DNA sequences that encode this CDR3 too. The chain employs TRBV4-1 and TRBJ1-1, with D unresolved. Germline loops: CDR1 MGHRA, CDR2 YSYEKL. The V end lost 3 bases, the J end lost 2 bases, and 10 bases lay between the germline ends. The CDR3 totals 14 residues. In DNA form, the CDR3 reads TGCGCCAGCAGCCAGCGGGCAGTTAACACTGAAGCTTTCTTT. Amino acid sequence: CASSQRAVNTEAFF.

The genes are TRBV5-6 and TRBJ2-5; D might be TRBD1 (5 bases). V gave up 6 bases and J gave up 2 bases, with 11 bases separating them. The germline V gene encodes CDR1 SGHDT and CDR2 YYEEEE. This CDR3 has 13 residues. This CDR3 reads CASTDSAQETQYF. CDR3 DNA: TGTGCCAGCACTGACAGCGCGCAAGAGACCCAGTACTTC.

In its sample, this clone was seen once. This CDR3 is CASSPEETQYF. The CDR3 DNA sequence: TGTGCCAGCTCACCAGAAGAGACCCAGTACTTC. V and J are TRBV18 and TRBJ2-5; D is undetermined. Looked up from germline, CDR1 is KGHSH and CDR2 is LQKENI. CDR3 length equals 11 residues. V gave up 2 bases and J gave up 3 bases, with 1 base separating them. The full variable domain, completed using reference TRBV18 and TRBJ2-5, is NAGVMQNPRHLVRRRGQEARLRCSPMKGHSHVYWYRQLPEEGLKFMVYLQKENIIDESGMPKERFSAEFPKEGPSILRIQQVVRGDSAAYFCASSPEETQYFGPGTRLLVL.

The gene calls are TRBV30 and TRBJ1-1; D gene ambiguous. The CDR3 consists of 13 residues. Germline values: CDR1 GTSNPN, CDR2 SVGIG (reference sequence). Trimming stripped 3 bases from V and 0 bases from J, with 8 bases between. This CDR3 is CAWSPAMNTEAFF. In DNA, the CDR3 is TGTGCCTGGAGCCCCGCCATGAACACTGAAGCTTTCTTT.

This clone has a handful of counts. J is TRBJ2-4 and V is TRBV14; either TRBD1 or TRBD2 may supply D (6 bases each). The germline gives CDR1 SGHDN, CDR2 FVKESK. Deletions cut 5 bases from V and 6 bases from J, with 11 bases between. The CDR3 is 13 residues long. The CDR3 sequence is CASSTGGRNIQYF. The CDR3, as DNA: TGTGCCAGCAGCACCGGGGGCAGAAACATTCAGTACTTC.

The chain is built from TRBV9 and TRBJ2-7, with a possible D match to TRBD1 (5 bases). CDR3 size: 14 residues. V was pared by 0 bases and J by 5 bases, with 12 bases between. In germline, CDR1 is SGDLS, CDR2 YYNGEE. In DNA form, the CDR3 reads TGTGCCAGCAGCGTAGGCAACAGGCAAAACGAGCAGTACTTC. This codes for CASSVGNRQNEQYF.

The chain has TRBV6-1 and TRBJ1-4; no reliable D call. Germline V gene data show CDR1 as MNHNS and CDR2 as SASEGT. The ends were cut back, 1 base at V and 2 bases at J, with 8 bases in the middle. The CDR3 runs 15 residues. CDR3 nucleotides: TGTGCCAGCAGTGAAGGGACTTATACTAATGAAAAACTGTTTTTT. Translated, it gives CASSEGTYTNEKLFF.

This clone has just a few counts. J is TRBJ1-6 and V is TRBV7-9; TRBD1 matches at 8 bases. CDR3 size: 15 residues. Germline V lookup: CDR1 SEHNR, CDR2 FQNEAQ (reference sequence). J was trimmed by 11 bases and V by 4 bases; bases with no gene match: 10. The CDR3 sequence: CASSSRTGRDAPLHF. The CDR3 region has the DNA TGTGCCAGCAGCTCCAGGACAGGGAGGGACGCACCCCTCCACTTT. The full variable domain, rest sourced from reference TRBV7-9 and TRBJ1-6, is DTGVSQNPRHKITKRGQNVTFRCDPISEHNRLYWYRQTLGQGPEFLTYFQNEAQLEKSRLLSDRFSAERPKGSFSTLEIQRTEQGDSAMYLCASSSRTGRDAPLHFGNGTRLTVT.

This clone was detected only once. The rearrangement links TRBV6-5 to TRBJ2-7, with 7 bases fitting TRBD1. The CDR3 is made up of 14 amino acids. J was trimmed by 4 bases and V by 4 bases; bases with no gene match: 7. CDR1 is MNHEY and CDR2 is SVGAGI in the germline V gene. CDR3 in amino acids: CASSSPGGAYEQYF. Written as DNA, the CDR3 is TGTGCCAGCAGTTCGCCAGGGGGTGCTTACGAGCAGTACTTC.

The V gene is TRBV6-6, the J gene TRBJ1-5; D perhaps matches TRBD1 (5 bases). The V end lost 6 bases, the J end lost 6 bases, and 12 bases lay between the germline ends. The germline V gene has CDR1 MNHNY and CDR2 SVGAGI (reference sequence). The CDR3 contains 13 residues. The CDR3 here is CASSRGGTQPQHF. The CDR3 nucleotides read TGTGCCAGCAGCCGCGGGGGTACTCAGCCCCAGCATTTT.

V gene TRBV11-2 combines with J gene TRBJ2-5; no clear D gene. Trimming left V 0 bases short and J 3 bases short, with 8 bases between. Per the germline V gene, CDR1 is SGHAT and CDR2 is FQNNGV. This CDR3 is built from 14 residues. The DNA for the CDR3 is TGTGCCAGCAGCTTAGATCGCCCCGAAGAGACCCAGTACTTC. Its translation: CASSLDRPEETQYF. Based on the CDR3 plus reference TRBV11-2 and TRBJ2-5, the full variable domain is EAGVAQSPRYKIIEKRQSVAFWCNPISGHATLYWYQQILGQGPKLLIQFQNNGVVDDSQLPKDRFSAERLKGVDSTLKIQPAKLEDSAVYLCASSLDRPEETQYFGPGTRLLVL.

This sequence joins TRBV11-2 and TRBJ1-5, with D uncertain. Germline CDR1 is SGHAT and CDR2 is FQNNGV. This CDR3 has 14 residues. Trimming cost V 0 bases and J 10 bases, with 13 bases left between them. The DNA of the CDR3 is TGTGCCAGCAGCTTAGATGGGTCAGTCAGACCCCAGCATTTT. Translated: CASSLDGSVRPQHF.